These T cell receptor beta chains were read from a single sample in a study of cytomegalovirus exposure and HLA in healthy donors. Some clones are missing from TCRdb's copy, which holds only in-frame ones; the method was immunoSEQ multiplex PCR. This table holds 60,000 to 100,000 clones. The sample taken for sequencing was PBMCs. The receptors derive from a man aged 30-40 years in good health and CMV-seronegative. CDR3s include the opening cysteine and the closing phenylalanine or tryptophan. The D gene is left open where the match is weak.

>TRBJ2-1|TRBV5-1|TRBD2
TGCGCCAGCAGCTTGGCCAGTCTAGCGGCCTACAATGAGCAGTTCTTC
CASSLASLAAYNEQFF
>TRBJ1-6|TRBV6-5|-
TGTGCCAGCAGTTTACTTTTCTCGTCCTATAATTCACCCCTCCACTTT
CASSLLFSSYNSPLHF
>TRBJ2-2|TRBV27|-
TGTGCCAGCAGTCCCTCCTCAGGGGAACGGGCCGGGGAGCTGTTTTTT
CASSPSSGERAGELFF
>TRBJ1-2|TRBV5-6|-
TGTGCCAGCAGCTTGGACCTGTCGCGTGGCTACACCTTC
CASSLDLSRGYTF
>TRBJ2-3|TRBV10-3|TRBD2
TGTGCCATCAGTGATGGGGCGGGAGAGGGAACAGATACGCAGTATTTT
CAISDGAGEGTDTQYF
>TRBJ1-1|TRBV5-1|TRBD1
TGCGCCAGCAGCACCTGGATTGGACAGGGGGCAGCTGGAGCTTTCTTT
CASSTWIGQGAAGAFF
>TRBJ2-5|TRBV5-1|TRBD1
TGCGCCAGCAGCTCTCCCAGGGGGCGCGGAGAGACCCAGTACTTC
CASSSPRGRGETQYF
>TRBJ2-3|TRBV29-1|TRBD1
TGCAGCGCTGACAGGGGCCTGAGCACAGATACGCAGTATTTT
CSADRGLSTDTQYF
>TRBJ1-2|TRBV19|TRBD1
TGTGCCAGCCGGACAGGGGCCGAGGAAGAGGGCTACACCTTC
CASRTGAEEEGYTF
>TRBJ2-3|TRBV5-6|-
TGTGCCAGCAGCTCTTCCGCAGATACGCAGTATTTT
CASSSSADTQYF
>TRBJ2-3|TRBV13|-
TGTGCCAGCAGCCTACCCGGCACAGATACGCAGTATTTT
CASSLPGTDTQYF
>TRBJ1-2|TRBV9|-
TGTGCCAGCAGCGTAGACGGGGGTCTCTATGGCTACACCTTC
CASSVDGGLYGYTF
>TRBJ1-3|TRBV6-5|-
TGTGCCAGCAGCCTCGGGTCCACTGGAAACACCATATATTTT
CASSLGSTGNTIYF
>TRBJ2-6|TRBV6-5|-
TGTGCCAGCAGCAACGGTAACTCTGGGGCCAACGTCCTGACTTTC
CASSNGNSGANVLTF
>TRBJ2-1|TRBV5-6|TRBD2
TGTGCCAGCAGCTTGAAGCCTCCCAGCGGGATTAACAATGAGCAGTTCTTC
CASSLKPPSGINNEQFF
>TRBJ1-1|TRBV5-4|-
TGTGCCAGCAGCGCGGGAATGAACACTGAAGCTTTCTTT
CASSAGMNTEAFF
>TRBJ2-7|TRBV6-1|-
TGTGCCAGCAGTGAAGGGAGGGTCTCCGAGCAGTACTTC
CASSEGRVSEQYF
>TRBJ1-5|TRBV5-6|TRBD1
TGTGCCAGCAGCTTGGCGGTAGGACAGGGTAATCAGCCCCAGCATTTT
CASSLAVGQGNQPQHF
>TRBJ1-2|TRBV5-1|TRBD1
TGCGCCAGCAGCCGACAGGGGGCCGTTGACTATGGCTACACCTTC
CASSRQGAVDYGYTF
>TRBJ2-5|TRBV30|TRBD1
TGTGCCTGGAGTAGGGGGACAGGGCCCCAAGAGACCCAGTACTTC
CAWSRGTGPQETQYF
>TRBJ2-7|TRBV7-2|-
TGTGCCAGCAGCTTTCTCCGGACAACCTACGAGCAGTACTTC
CASSFLRTTYEQYF
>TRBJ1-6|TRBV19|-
TGTGCCAGTAGTATAGTAAGGAGTTATAATTCACCCCTCCACTTT
CASSIVRSYNSPLHF
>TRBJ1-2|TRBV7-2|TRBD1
TGTGCCAGCAGCCTGGGACAGGGATATGGCTACACCTTC
CASSLGQGYGYTF
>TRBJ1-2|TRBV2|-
TGTGCCAGCAGTGGACAGAACTATGGCTACACCTTC
CASSGQNYGYTF
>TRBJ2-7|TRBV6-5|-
TGTGCCAGCAGTTACTCGATAGGGGGCTCCTACGAGCAGTACTTC
CASSYSIGGSYEQYF
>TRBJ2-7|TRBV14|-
TGTGCCAGCAGCCTAACGACAGGCCTAAGCTACGAGCAGTACTTC
CASSLTTGLSYEQYF
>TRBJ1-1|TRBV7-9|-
TGTGCCAGCGCACGGGACATGAACACTGAAGCTTTCTTT
CASARDMNTEAFF
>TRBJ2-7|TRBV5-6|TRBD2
TGTGCCAGCAGCTGGGAAAGGGGAGGGCCCTCCTCCTACGAGCAGTACTTC
CASSWERGGPSSYEQYF
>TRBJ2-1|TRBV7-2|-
TGTGCCAGCAGCTTAGTCGGGGGGCTGGGGGGCTCCTACAATGAGCAGTTCTTC
CASSLVGGLGGSYNEQFF
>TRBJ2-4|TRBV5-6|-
TGTGCCAGCAGCTTCGGGCCTCAGGGGGCCAAAAACATTCAGTACTTC
CASSFGPQGAKNIQYF
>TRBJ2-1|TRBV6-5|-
TGTGCCAGCAGTTACGGAACAGGGACACATGAGCAGTTCTTC
CASSYGTGTHEQFF
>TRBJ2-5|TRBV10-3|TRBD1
TGTGCCATCAGAACCGGGACAGGGCGAGAAGAGACCCAGTACTTC
CAIRTGTGREETQYF
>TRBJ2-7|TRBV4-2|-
TGTGCCAGCAGCCTTCAAGGGACTGAAGCCTACGAGCAGTACTTC
CASSLQGTEAYEQYF